The sequence of this T cell receptor beta chain was determined in a study of T cells in localized non-small cell lung cancer. Study findings and constraints: Clonality peaked in uninvolved adjacent lung rather than tumor. Those with higher blood T cell density had longer overall survival. Median detection of top 100 tumor clones in adjacent lung was 57 clones. Heterogeneity within the tumor remains possible, as just one region underwent sequencing.

The CDR3 has 13 amino acids. The ends were cut back, 5 bases at V and 1 base at J, with 8 bases in the middle. With respect to this clone: Its antigen is not known.

TCRdb's table, derived via immunoSEQ multiplex PCR, lists solely in-frame clones and lacks some. The profile shows about 6,000 clones, 40% to 45% of them singletons. Material: lung tumor tissue, obtained before any cancer treatment. The origin of this receptor is a woman aged 35-75 years with stage II squamous cell lung carcinoma. This chain joins TRBV7-1 and TRBJ1-2, with D unclear. TRBV7-1 is treated as an ORF (open reading frame) with a function not yet certain. The CDR3 loop is CASSPGVNYGYTF. The CDR3 coding sequence is TGTGCCAGCAGCCCCGGGGTTAACTATGGCTACACCTTC.